Listed below are T cell receptor beta chains from one sample, sequenced in a study of regulatory T cells in long-lasting Graves disease. TCRdb independently ran MiXCR on the multiplex PCR reads; one entry per CDR3 protein. The sample carries under 450,000 distinct CDR3 sequences, approximately 12% recorded once. The same sample was also studied in work on T cells in Graves' hyperthyroidism and ophthalmopathy.

Source: peripheral blood mononuclear cells (PBMCs), taken at new diagnosis, from a patient treated with antithyroid drugs. These receptors were obtained from a woman between 18 and 29 years old with Graves disease. Both conserved end residues are part of each CDR3. A D gene is named only where the DNA matches it firmly. The listing skips clone size in some rows; elsewhere it reads once, few, many or a size class.

clone size,D gene,J gene,V gene,CDR3 DNA,CDR3 protein
many,.,TRBJ2-7,TRBV12-3/TRBV12-4,TGTGCCAGCAGCCCGACCTACGAGCAGTACTTC,CASSPTYEQYF
many,.,TRBJ1-6,TRBV12-3/TRBV12-4,TGTGCCAGCAGTTTGGGGAGGGGTAATTCACCCCTCCACTTT,CASSLGRGNSPLHF
many,TRBD1,TRBJ1-4,TRBV5-1,TGCGCCAGCAGCTTGGTCCCAGGGGGCGATGAAAAACTGTTTTTT,CASSLVPGGDEKLFF
many,TRBD1,TRBJ2-3,TRBV20-1,TGCAGTCCCCGGACAGGAAACACAGATACGCAGTATTTT,CSPRTGNTDTQYF
many,.,TRBJ2-5,TRBV2,TGTGCCAGCAGGGAACTACTAGGTGCTTGGGAGACCCAGTACTTC,CASRELLGAWETQYF
few,TRBD1,TRBJ2-1,TRBV24-1,TGTGCCACCAGTCCAGTGGAGGACAGGGGTGGAAATGAGCAGTTCTTC,CATSPVEDRGGNEQFF
few,TRBD2,TRBJ2-7,TRBV5-4,TGTGCCAGCAGCTTCGCTAGCGGCGCCTACGAGCAGTACTTC,CASSFASGAYEQYF
many,.,TRBJ2-1,TRBV11-3,TGTGCCAGCAGCTTCCGAGGGGCGTCCTACAATGAGCAGTTCTTC,CASSFRGASYNEQFF
.,.,TRBJ1-2,TRBV5-4,TGTGCCAGCAGCTTGTTTGTCAGTCCTTATGGCTACACCTTC,CASSLFVSPYGYTF
many,.,TRBJ1-6,TRBV20-1,TGCAGTGCTAGAAGAGACTTAAATTCACCCCTCCACTTT,CSARRDLNSPLHF
few,TRBD1,TRBJ2-7,TRBV5-1,TGCGCCAGCAGCTCTGAAGGGACAGGGATATCCTACGAGCAGTACTTC,CASSSEGTGISYEQYF
.,.,TRBJ2-1,TRBV18,TGTGCCAGCTCACCTGGGGGGGCTGAGCAGTTCTTC,CASSPGGAEQFF
many,.,TRBJ1-6,TRBV20-1,TGCAGTGCTAGTGGTCTCCAGCCGGATTCACCCCTCCACTTT,CSASGLQPDSPLHF
.,.,TRBJ2-1,TRBV6-9,TGTGCCAGCAGTTATTTGAGAACCGCTAGCTCCTACAATGAGCAGTTCTTC,CASSYLRTASSYNEQFF
.,.,TRBJ2-2,TRBV15,TGTGCCACCAGCAGAGATTTGGCGAACACCGGGGAGCTGTTTTTT,CATSRDLANTGELFF
few,TRBD1,TRBJ2-3,TRBV20-1,TGCAGTGCTAGAGGACAGGGACGGACAGATACGCAGTATTTT,CSARGQGRTDTQYF
many,.,TRBJ1-1,TRBV7-9,TGTGCCAGCAGCTTAGTAAGAGGGAACACTGAAGCTTTCTTT,CASSLVRGNTEAFF
many,.,TRBJ2-1,TRBV20-1,TGCAGTGCCTTCGGGGACTTCTTCTACAATGAGCAGTTCTTC,CSAFGDFFYNEQFF
many,.,TRBJ1-2,TRBV20-1,TGCAGTGCTAGAGATGTAGGGACCGATGGCTACACCTTC,CSARDVGTDGYTF
many,.,TRBJ2-2,TRBV19,TGTGCCAGTAGTGGAGGGACAGAAACCGGGGAGCTGTTTTTT,CASSGGTETGELFF
many,.,TRBJ2-5,TRBV30,TGTGCCTGGAATCCCAGCTGGTTAAAACAGGTCCGGCAGGGGACCCAGTACTTC,CAWNPSWLKQVRQGTQYF
many,.,TRBJ2-2,TRBV6-2/TRBV6-3,TGTGCCAGCAGTTATGCCGGGGAGCTGTTTTTT,CASSYAGELFF
.,.,TRBJ1-6,TRBV20-1,TGCAGTGCTAGAGCCGCGACCGGGGAACTCCACTTT,CSARAATGELHF
many,.,TRBJ2-2,TRBV6-1,TGTGCCAGCAGTCCTTCAGGACACAACACCGGGGAGCTGTTTTTT,CASSPSGHNTGELFF
.,.,TRBJ1-2,TRBV20-1,TGCAGTGCTAAACTGGACTATGGCTACACCTTC,CSAKLDYGYTF
few,TRBD2,TRBJ2-7,TRBV11-2,TGTGCCAGCGGCTTAGTACTAGCGGGAGGGGATGAGCAGTACTTC,CASGLVLAGGDEQYF
many,.,TRBJ2-3,TRBV7-2,TGTGCCAGCAGCTTAGTGGGGTTGGGGCGGACCACAGATACGCAGTATTTT,CASSLVGLGRTTDTQYF
.,.,TRBJ2-5,TRBV4-1,TGCGCCAGCAGCCTTCAGGGTGCCGAAGAGACCCAGTACTTC,CASSLQGAEETQYF
many,.,TRBJ2-2,TRBV5-1,TGCGCCAGCAGCCTAGGGCCAGGGGCAGACACCGGGGAGCTGTTTTTT,CASSLGPGADTGELFF
many,TRBD1,TRBJ2-2,TRBV6-1,TGTGCCAGCACAGGACAGGCCCGCACCGGGGAGCTGTTTTTT,CASTGQARTGELFF
many,.,TRBJ2-2,TRBV3-1,TGTGCCAGCAGCCAAGTCGTCACCGGGGAGCTGTTTTTT,CASSQVVTGELFF
few,.,TRBJ1-1,TRBV19,TGTGCCAGTAGTATAAGGTCAGGGGAAGCTTTCTTT,CASSIRSGEAFF
.,TRBD2,TRBJ2-7,TRBV7-2,TGTGCCAGCAGCTCCGGGACTAGCGGGCGTCCCTACGAGCAGTACTTC,CASSSGTSGRPYEQYF
few,.,TRBJ2-3,TRBV20-1,TGCAGTGCTAGTGGGGGGGGCAATCCCACAGATACGCAGTATTTT,CSASGGGNPTDTQYF
.,.,TRBJ2-3,TRBV18,TGTGCCAGCTCACCACCTTCCCGGGGCGATACGCAGTATTTT,CASSPPSRGDTQYF
.,TRBD2,TRBJ2-7,TRBV4-1,TGCGCCAGCAGCCACCCGGCCCCCCGACTAGCGGGATACGAGCAGTACTTC,CASSHPAPRLAGYEQYF
many,TRBD2,TRBJ2-2,TRBV2,TGTGCCAGCAGTGGACTAGCGGGATTCACCGGGGAGCTGTTTTTT,CASSGLAGFTGELFF
many,.,TRBJ1-1,TRBV29-1,TGCAGCGGGGGAGGGGAAGGTGGTGAAGCTTTCTTT,CSGGGEGGEAFF
.,TRBD1,TRBJ2-5,TRBV27,TGTGCCAGCAGGACAGGGTCGTACCAAGAGACCCAGTACTTC,CASRTGSYQETQYF
many,TRBD2,TRBJ2-1,TRBV27,TGTGCCAGCAGGGAGACTCGCGGGAGGGCCGAAGCTTTCCATCGTTACAATGAGCAGTTCTTC,CASRETRGRAEAFHRYNEQFF
many,.,TRBJ2-5,TRBV6-5,TGTGCCAGCAGTTTGTGGGGGGGAGGGGGAAAAGAGACCCAGTACTTC,CASSLWGGGGKETQYF
few,.,TRBJ1-2,TRBV20-1,TGCAGTGCTAACCCAGACGTCCTACCTTACACCTTC,CSANPDVLPYTF
many,TRBD1,TRBJ2-1,TRBV6-2/TRBV6-3,TGTGCCAGCAGAGATACAGGGGCCTATGAGCAGTTCTTC,CASRDTGAYEQFF
.,TRBD2,TRBJ2-7,TRBV6-1,TGTGCCACCCGGGGGGCTAGCGGGAGAGTATCCGTATATACTTACGAGCAGTACTTC,CATRGASGRVSVYTYEQYF
.,.,TRBJ2-3,TRBV7-9,TGTGCCAGCAGCTTAACCCTCCCGGGGGGCCCAGATACGCAGTATTTT,CASSLTLPGGPDTQYF
.,TRBD1,TRBJ2-5,TRBV11-2,TGTGCCAGCAGCTTACCCAGGACAGGGGGAGAGACCCAGTACTTC,CASSLPRTGGETQYF
many,TRBD2,TRBJ2-5,TRBV7-2,TGTGCCAGCAGCTTAGCGATAGCGGGCGGGGAGACCCAGTACTTC,CASSLAIAGGETQYF
many,.,TRBJ2-3,TRBV12-3/TRBV12-4,TGTGCCACCAGACGCAGGAGAGACACAGATACGCAGTATTTT,CATRRRRDTDTQYF
.,.,TRBJ2-3,TRBV10-3,TGTGCCATCAGTGAAGTGGATACGCAGTATTTT,CAISEVDTQYF
.,TRBD2,TRBJ2-1,TRBV2,TGTGCCAGCAGCCCTACTAGCGGGAGTCACCATGAGCAGTTCTTC,CASSPTSGSHHEQFF
.,.,TRBJ2-2,TRBV4-2,TGTGCCAGCAGCCTATTTAAAGCCACCGGGGAGCTGTTTTTT,CASSLFKATGELFF
many,.,TRBJ1-5,TRBV7-3,TGTGCCAGCAGCGCCACCCAGCGGGGTTCAAATCAGCCCCAGCATTTT,CASSATQRGSNQPQHF
many,.,TRBJ1-1,TRBV28,TGTGCCAGCAGTTTATTTTCCAGGGGACATGAAGCTTTCTTT,CASSLFSRGHEAFF
few,TRBD1,TRBJ1-2,TRBV4-3,TGCGCCAGCAGCCAAGGGAACAGGGGTAGCTATGGCTACACCTTC,CASSQGNRGSYGYTF
.,TRBD1,TRBJ2-6,TRBV19,TGTGCCAGTAGTTGGGGGACAGGGGGCATTGGGGCCAACGTCCTGACTTTC,CASSWGTGGIGANVLTF
.,.,TRBJ1-1,TRBV4-2,TGTGCCAGCAGCCAGTTAGTGGCAGGCAGCACTGAAGCTTTCTTT,CASSQLVAGSTEAFF